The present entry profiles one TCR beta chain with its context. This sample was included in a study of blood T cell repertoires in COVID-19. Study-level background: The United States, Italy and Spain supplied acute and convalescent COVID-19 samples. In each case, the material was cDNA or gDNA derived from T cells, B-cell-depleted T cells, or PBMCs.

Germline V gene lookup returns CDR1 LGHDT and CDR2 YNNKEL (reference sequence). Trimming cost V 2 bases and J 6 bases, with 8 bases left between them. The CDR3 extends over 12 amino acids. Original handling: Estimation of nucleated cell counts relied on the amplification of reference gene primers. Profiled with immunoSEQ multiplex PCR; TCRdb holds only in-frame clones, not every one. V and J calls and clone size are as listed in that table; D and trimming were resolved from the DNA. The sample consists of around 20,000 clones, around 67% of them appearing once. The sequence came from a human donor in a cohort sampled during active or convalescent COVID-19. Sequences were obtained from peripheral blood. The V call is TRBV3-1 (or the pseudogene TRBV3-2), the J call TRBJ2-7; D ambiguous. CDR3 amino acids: CASSQSSGEQYF. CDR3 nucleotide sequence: TGTGCCAGCAGCCAATCTTCGGGCGAGCAGTACTTC.